This T cell receptor (beta chain) comes out of a study of cytomegalovirus exposure and HLA in healthy donors. Primers for the PCR totalled 60 Vbeta and 13 Jbeta. Assay used: immunoSEQ multiplex PCR; TCRdb lists only in-frame clones, some missing. The sample shows approximately 120,000 clones, roughly 70% of them seen only once. Concerning this clone itself: Antigen unknown.

Study-level results: TCR beta V- and J-gene trimming was later associated with a missense DCLRE1C variant. HLA alleles were associated with 15,000 to 20,000 TCR beta sequences in a later analysis at 0.05 false discovery rate.

V gave up 9 bases and J gave up 4 bases, with 16 bases separating them. This CDR3 is 14 amino acids long. Germline V gene lookup returns CDR1 LNHDA and CDR2 SQIVND (reference sequence). The TCR originated in a middle-aged man in good health and CMV-seropositive. Input material: PBMCs. This chain links TRBV19 with TRBJ1-5, with TRBD1 as a possible D gene (6 bases). CDR3 sequence reads: CASEGHRENQPQHF. CDR3 in DNA: TGTGCCAGCGAGGGGCACAGGGAGAATCAGCCCCAGCATTTT.